This T cell receptor beta chain was observed in a study of T cell responses to AZD1222 COVID-19 vaccine. Assay used: immunoSEQ multiplex PCR; TCRdb lists only in-frame clones, some missing. Here the sample spans over 150,000 clones, just over 90% being singletons. Points on this clone: Its antigen remains unidentified.

Germline CDR1 reads MNHNS; CDR2 reads SASEGT. Trimming pared 3 bases from V and 2 bases from J, leaving 16 bases between. This CDR3 is built from 16 residues. Overall study findings and caveats: Nearly half of spike-specific TCRs reportedly go after variant regions that carry no mutations. A mostly white British donor set with more females was recruited, and clonal diversity was possibly underestimated. Across the whole spike, CD4 TCRs peaked at regions 160-218 and 743-854. Just a handful of AZD1222 recipients tested seropositive at baseline.

The sample consisted of peripheral blood, taken on day 0 of AZD1222 vaccination. V and J are TRBV6-1 and TRBJ1-2; no firm D call. The sequence came from an adult in good health. CDR3 residues: CASSEVRDRQNYGYTF. Written as DNA, the CDR3 is TGTGCCAGCAGTGAGGTGAGGGATCGACAAAACTATGGCTACACCTTC.